The entry that follows covers one T cell receptor (beta chain) sequence. Its antigen is unidentified. TCRdb re-derived calls from the RACE reads in MiXCR, one entry per CDR3 protein. This table holds fewer than 130,000 distinct CDR3 sequences, approximately 11% found once. The V segment lost 3 bases and the J segment 5 bases; nucleotides outside the gene matches: 4. The CDR3 length is 16 residues. The germline V gene encodes CDR1 LNHNV and CDR2 YYDKDF (reference sequence). Time point indicated: patch test 1, 2 weeks after DPC sensitization. Treatment defined: therapeutic diphenylcyclopropenone sensitization with weekly scalp DPC. This entry belongs to a study of human T cells and chemical hapten exposure. Study-level information: Diphenylcyclopropenone was applied weekly to patients' scalps across the roughly 23-week study.

Study-level findings and limits: TCRs exceeding a frequency of 1 in 1000 stayed unchanged under DPC sensitization. In comparison with controls, expanded TCRs gave rise to a significantly larger number of large CDR3 similarity clusters.

The chain combines TRBV15 with TRBJ2-3; the match to TRBD2 covers 14 bases. Sequences were derived from whole blood, sampled in connection with sensitization to the hapten diphenylcyclopropenone (DPC). The TCR was taken from a woman aged 40 to 55 with alopecia areata. Some clones in this sample may be carry-over from other donors' samples. DNA for the CDR3: TGTGCCACCAGCAGGCCGGGACTAGCGGGAGAAGATACGCAGTATTTT. It specifies CATSRPGLAGEDTQYF.